The sequence of this T cell receptor beta chain was determined in a study of beta chain features in type 1 diabetes. Overall study results and limits: All four CD4+ subsets of Type 1 diabetes patients contained TCRB CDR3s that were moderately but significantly shorter. Researchers reported that naive, central memory and Treg TCRB repertoires appeared more similar in patients than in healthy donors. Whether TCRB rearrangement is influenced by HLA type went unresolved here. A pattern of fewer insertions and more deletions at VDJ junctions was seen in type 1 diabetes patients.

All of the sorted populations showed purity greater than 98%. The sequenced template was cDNA made from the entire isolated RNA. TCRdb's table, derived via immunoSEQ multiplex PCR, lists solely in-frame clones and lacks some. The profile shows around 600,000 clones, 9.5% to 15% of them singletons. V was trimmed by 8 bases and J by 0 bases, leaving 13 bases between them. The germline gives CDR1 SNHLY, CDR2 FYNNEI. The CDR3 contains 14 residues. Details on this clone: Its antigen remains unknown.

Input material: naive CD4+ T cells from blood. The source of this sequence is a man aged 25-40 years with type 1 diabetes. The genes are TRBV2 and TRBJ1-1, with a tentative D call TRBD1 (5 bases). The CDR3 protein is CASRKGLLNTEAFF. CDR3 sequence (DNA): TGTGCCAGCCGTAAGGGACTCCTGAACACTGAAGCTTTCTTT.